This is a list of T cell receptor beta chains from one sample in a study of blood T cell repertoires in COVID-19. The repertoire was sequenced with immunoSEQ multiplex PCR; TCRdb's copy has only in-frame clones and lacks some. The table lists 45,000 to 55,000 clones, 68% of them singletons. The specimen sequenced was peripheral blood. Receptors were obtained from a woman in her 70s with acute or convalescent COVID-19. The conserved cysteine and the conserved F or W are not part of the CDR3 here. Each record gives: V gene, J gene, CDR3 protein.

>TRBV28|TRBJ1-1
ASSLFQGNTEAF
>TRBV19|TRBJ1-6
ASSRDRPDYNSPLH
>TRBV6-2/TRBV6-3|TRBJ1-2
ASSSRVGGYT
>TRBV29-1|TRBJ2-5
SVGQGLAGGETQY
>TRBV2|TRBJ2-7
AGGQDSYEQY
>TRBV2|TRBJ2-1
ASRRGGENEQF
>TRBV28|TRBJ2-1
ASRDLAGGPQF
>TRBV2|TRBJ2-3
ASSDPAPRAQY
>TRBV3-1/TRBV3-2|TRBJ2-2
ASSQDGGLNGTGELF
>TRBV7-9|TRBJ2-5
ASAKSQGRETQY
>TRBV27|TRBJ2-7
ASGGGTGGFEQY
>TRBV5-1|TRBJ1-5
ASSAARDTSNQPQH
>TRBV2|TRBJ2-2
ACPLRTSGGTNTGELF
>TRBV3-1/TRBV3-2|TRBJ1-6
ASSLQIGANSPLH
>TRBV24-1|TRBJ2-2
ATSRLAGGDGELF
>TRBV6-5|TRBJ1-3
AVQAGNTIY
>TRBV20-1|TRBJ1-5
SASKSQGRPYQPQH
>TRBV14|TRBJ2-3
ASSQDMGQGGRYTQY
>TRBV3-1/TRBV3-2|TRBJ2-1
ASSSGWNEQF
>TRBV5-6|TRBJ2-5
ASSLQGGLKETQY
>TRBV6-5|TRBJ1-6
ASRGTGWYNSPLH
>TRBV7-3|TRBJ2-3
ASSPQTGGADTQY
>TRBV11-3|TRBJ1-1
ASSLGSRAEAF
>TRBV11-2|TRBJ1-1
ASSPEEGEAF
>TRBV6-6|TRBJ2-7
ASSYSGQGANEQY
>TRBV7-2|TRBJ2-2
ASTTNPGTGGRDGELF
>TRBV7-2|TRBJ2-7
ASSFWSGEQY
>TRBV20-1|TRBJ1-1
SASVTPDTEAF
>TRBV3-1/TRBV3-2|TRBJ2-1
ASSQTGTSGVSGQF
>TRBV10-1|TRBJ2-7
ASSEMASGGSTYEQY
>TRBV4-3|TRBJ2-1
ASSQELDRGQF
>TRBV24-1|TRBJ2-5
ATSDPGTGGLETQY
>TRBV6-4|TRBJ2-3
ASSDLAGATDTQY
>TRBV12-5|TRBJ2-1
ASGLVHPPQGIRECNEQF
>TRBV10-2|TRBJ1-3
ASSESPTGSGNTIY
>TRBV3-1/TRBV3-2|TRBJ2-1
ASSHLAVGGNEQF
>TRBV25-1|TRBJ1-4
ASSSPPGQGVEKLF
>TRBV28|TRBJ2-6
ASFEGRGTSGANVLT
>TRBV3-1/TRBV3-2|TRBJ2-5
ASSQVGLETQY
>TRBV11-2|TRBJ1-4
ASSPLLGTANEKLF
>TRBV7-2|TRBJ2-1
ASSLRGRGTNEQF
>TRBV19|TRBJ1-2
ASSIGPGGAFGYT
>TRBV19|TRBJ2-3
ASSIGGRGPTDTQY
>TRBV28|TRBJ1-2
ASASGGRYGYT
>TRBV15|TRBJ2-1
ATRSWSFSYNEQF
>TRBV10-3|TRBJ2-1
ATRETSDNEQF
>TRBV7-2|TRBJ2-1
ASSFLAGSDEQF
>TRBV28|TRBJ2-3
ASSFSERARTDTQY
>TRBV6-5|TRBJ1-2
ASMGANNYGYT
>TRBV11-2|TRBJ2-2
ASSLVRNTGELF
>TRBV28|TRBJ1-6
ASTPRGNSPLH
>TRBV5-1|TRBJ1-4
ASSSGQGLGEKLF
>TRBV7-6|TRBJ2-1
ASSSPGTSHPGDNEQF
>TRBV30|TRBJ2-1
AWKPGLSYNEQF